The 23 T cell receptor beta chains presented below share a single source sample, sequenced in a study of T cells in Graves' hyperthyroidism and ophthalmopathy. Amplified TCR beta CDR3 regions came from RNA transcripts. Using the HTBI primer set, a first-round RT-PCR was run on the TCR CDR3. Each CDR3 protein gets one entry after TCRdb re-called the multiplex PCR reads with MiXCR. The table shows 400,000 to 550,000 distinct CDR3 sequences, with 13% to 15% occurring only once. The sequenced sample consisted of blood. These receptors were taken from a young woman with Graves' hyperthyroidism.

The V gene is TRBV7-9, the J gene TRBJ1-3, with 8 nucleotides matching TRBD1. V was pared by 5 bases and J by 2 bases, with 5 bases of the junction left unmatched. Germline assignment: CDR1 SEHNR and CDR2 FQNEAQ (reference sequence). CDR3 length equals 15 residues. CDR3 protein: CASSTTDRAGNTIYF. CDR3 nucleotide sequence: TGTGCCAGCAGCACCACGGACAGGGCTGGAAACACCATATATTTT.

This clonotype was seen ten or more times. The chain links TRBV10-3 to TRBJ1-2; D is perhaps TRBD1 (6 bases). Germline-derived CDR1 and CDR2 are ENHRY and SYGVKD. V was pared by 2 bases and J by 6 bases, with 13 bases between. CDR3 length equals 14 residues. The CDR3 bases are TGTGCCATCAGTGAGCAGAACAGGGTGCATGGCTACACCTTC. The encoded protein is CAISEQNRVHGYTF.

This clonotype was counted at least ten times. V usage is TRBV2 and J usage is TRBJ2-1; D remains ambiguous. This CDR3 has 11 amino acids. Germline CDR1 SNHLY, CDR2 FYNNEI. The V gene lost 7 bases and the J gene lost 9 bases, with 10 bases spanning the gap. CDR3 residues: CASTFGVEQFF. The CDR3 region has the DNA TGTGCCAGCACCTTTGGGGTTGAGCAGTTCTTC.

Comments on this clonotype: A much larger clone sits a single nucleotide away, making a read error possible. The rearrangement uses TRBV27 and TRBJ2-3, with D tentatively TRBD1 (6 bases). The CDR3 runs to 13 residues. The V and J ends lost 5 bases and 6 bases respectively, with 12 bases between them. The germline gives CDR1 MNHEY, CDR2 SMNVEV (reference sequence). CDR3 region: CASSLRGWDTQYF. The DNA for the CDR3 is TGTGCCAGCAGTCTCAGGGGATGGGATACGCAGTATTTT.

The sample holds many counts of this clonotype. The gene calls are TRBV20-1 and TRBJ1-1, with D perhaps matching TRBD1 (5 bases). This CDR3 is 16 amino acids long. Trimming took 0 bases from V and 0 from J, leaving 14 bases between them. Germline V gene lookup returns CDR1 DFQATT and CDR2 SNEGSKA (reference sequence). CDR3 nucleotides: TGCAGTGCTAGAGATGCCCGAGGGGTGGTGAACACTGAAGCTTTCTTT. Translation gives CSARDARGVVNTEAFF.

This clonotype was seen a handful of times. CDR3 nucleotide sequence: TGTGCCAGCAGCTGGACAGGGGGCCCCCCCGGGGAGCTGTTTTTT. Amino acids: CASSWTGGPPGELFF. This chain uses TRBV7-3 with TRBJ2-2; 11 nucleotides align to TRBD1. V lost 4 bases to trimming and J lost 6 bases; unmatched junction nucleotides: 4. The germline gives CDR1 SGHTA, CDR2 FQGTGA. The CDR3 is 15 residues long.

Here the CDR3 reads CASSSGLAGPTGELFF. DNA of the CDR3: TGTGCCAGCAGCTCGGGACTAGCGGGCCCCACCGGGGAGCTGTTTTTT. The chain employs TRBV7-3 and TRBJ2-2; 12 nucleotides line up with TRBD2. The ends lost 4 bases at V and 4 bases at J; junction bases unmatched: 4. The CDR3 runs 16 residues. In germline, CDR1 is SGHTA, CDR2 FQGTGA.

The chain uses TRBV16 and TRBJ1-1; TRBD1 matches 8 bases. Germline CDR1 reads KGHSY; CDR2 reads FQNENV. The CDR3 totals 16 residues. Trimming took 0 bases from V and 4 from J; bases not matched to a gene: 7. Here the CDR3 reads CASSQSSGGVGTEAFF. Written as DNA, the CDR3 is TGTGCCAGCAGCCAATCTTCAGGGGGCGTTGGCACTGAAGCTTTCTTT.

This clonotype has a count of ten or more. This sequence joins TRBV24-1 and TRBJ2-7; TRBD1 aligns across 8 bases. Germline CDR1 KGHDR, CDR2 SFDVKD. This CDR3 contains 15 residues. After removal of 4 bases from V and 3 bases from J, the junction contained 7 bases not matched to a gene. The CDR3 loop reads CATSESDRGFYEQYF. The DNA of the CDR3 is TGTGCCACCAGTGAGTCCGACAGGGGTTTCTACGAGCAGTACTTC.

The table lists this clonotype with a few counts. The chain has TRBV6-1 and TRBJ1-2; D is unclear. The CDR3 consists of 15 residues. CDR1 and CDR2 (germline): MNHNS, SASEGT. V was pared by 7 bases and J by 6 bases, with 21 bases between. In DNA form, the CDR3 reads TGTGCCAGCACCATTAATCCTGACCCGGGGAATGGCTACACCTTC. This codes for CASTINPDPGNGYTF.

Many counts were recorded for this clonotype. This chain links TRBV3-1 with TRBJ2-7; no clear D. CDR3 length equals 14 residues. Germline assignment: CDR1 LGHDT and CDR2 YNNKEL (reference sequence). Trimming stripped 2 bases from V and 0 bases from J, with 8 bases between. The CDR3 region is CASSQSRNSYEQYV. For the CDR3, the DNA is TGTGCCAGCAGCCAATCGCGAAACTCCTACGAGCAGTACGTC.

This clonotype has at least ten counts. The J gene is TRBJ1-4, the V gene TRBV2; D gene ambiguous. Trimming shortened V by 5 bases and J by 7 bases, and 5 bases separated the two germline ends. CDR1 is SNHLY and CDR2 is FYNNEI in the germline V gene. The CDR3 length is 11 residues. The CDR3 reads CASSQVEKLFF. DNA for the CDR3: TGTGCCAGCAGTCAGGTTGAAAAACTGTTTTTT.

The table lists this clonotype with a few counts. The chain has TRBV7-9 and TRBJ2-1, with 9 bases aligning to TRBD2. Germline values: CDR1 SEHNR, CDR2 FQNEAQ (reference sequence). The CDR3 extends over 17 amino acids. V lost 5 bases to trimming and J lost 7 bases; unmatched junction nucleotides: 15. In DNA, the CDR3 is TGTGCCAGCAGCCCCGAATCCGGGACTAGCAGGAGTAATGAGCAGTTCTTC. Translation: CASSPESGTSRSNEQFF.

This clonotype was detected many times. V is TRBV24-1 and J is TRBJ2-3; 9 nucleotides match TRBD1. The J segment lost 7 bases and the V segment lost 4 bases, leaving 8 bases of the junction unmatched. CDR3 size: 15 residues. Germline V CDR1 and CDR2: KGHDR, SFDVKD. The CDR3 nucleotides read TGTGCCACCAGTGACTCTATTGGACAGGGGAATACGCAGTATTTT. Translating it yields CATSDSIGQGNTQYF.

This clonotype was counted at least ten times. The gene calls are TRBV11-2 and TRBJ2-1; D is uncertain. Trimming cost V 2 bases and J 1 base, with 9 bases left between them. Germline V gives CDR1 SGHAT, CDR2 FQNNGV. The CDR3 sequence is 15 residues long. The CDR3 DNA reads TGTGCCAGCAGCTTATTGAAGCAGTCCTACAATGAGCAGTTCTTC. Its translation: CASSLLKQSYNEQFF. The complete variable domain, with remaining parts taken from reference TRBV11-2 and TRBJ2-1, reads EAGVAQSPRYKIIEKRQSVAFWCNPISGHATLYWYQQILGQGPKLLIQFQNNGVVDDSQLPKDRFSAERLKGVDSTLKIQPAKLEDSAVYLCASSLLKQSYNEQFFGPGTRLTVL.

This clonotype occurred many times. The CDR3 spells CSVPIAGRSDTQYF. The CDR3 coding sequence is TGCAGCGTTCCAATAGCGGGTCGGTCAGATACGCAGTATTTT. J is TRBJ2-3 and V is TRBV29-1, with 7 bases lining up with TRBD2. The V gene end was trimmed by 5 bases and the J gene end by 4 bases; junction bases not matched to a gene: 9. This CDR3 region has 14 residues. Germline lookup yields CDR1 SQVTM and CDR2 ANQGSEA.

The chain is built from TRBV12-3 or TRBV12-4 and TRBJ1-2, with TRBD1 identical over 7 bases. V dropped 2 bases and J dropped 8; count of bases not matched to a gene: 14. CDR3 length: 16 amino acids. The DNA for the CDR3 is TGTGCCAGCAGTTTACCCGGGACAGTAGGCAGTTTGGGCTACACCTTC. This translates into CASSLPGTVGSLGYTF.

This sequence joins TRBV3-1 and TRBJ1-5; D gene uncertain. From germline, CDR1 is LGHDT and CDR2 YNNKEL (reference sequence). The germline V and J ends were trimmed by 3 bases and 4 bases, with 10 bases remaining between them. The CDR3 extends over 14 amino acids. CDR3 region: CASSQRRENQPQHF. DNA of the CDR3: TGTGCCAGCAGCCAGCGACGGGAAAATCAGCCCCAGCATTTT.

This clonotype was picked up many times. The chain carries TRBV19 and TRBJ1-2; 9 bases align to TRBD1. CDR1 and CDR2 from the germline V gene are LNHDA and SQIVND (reference sequence). V was clipped by 6 bases and J by 4 bases; unmatched bases: 6. The length of the CDR3 is 14 residues. This chain's CDR3 is CASRQGQGTYGYTF. The CDR3 nucleotides read TGTGCCAGTAGGCAGGGACAGGGTACCTATGGCTACACCTTC.

The chain carries TRBV4-2 and TRBJ1-5; possibly TRBD1 for D (6 bases). This CDR3 is 14 amino acids long. The V and J ends lost 4 bases and 5 bases respectively, with 12 bases between them. Germline V gene sequence: CDR1 LGHNA, CDR2 YNFKEQ. CDR3 region: CASSRSRGDQPQHF. CDR3 nucleotide sequence: TGTGCCAGCAGCCGATCCAGGGGCGATCAGCCCCAGCATTTT.

This clonotype was counted many times. The V gene is TRBV10-3, the J gene TRBJ2-1, with TRBD2 identical over 7 bases. The CDR3 is made up of 15 amino acids. Trimming took 4 bases from V and 0 from J; bases not matched to a gene: 3. CDR1 is ENHRY and CDR2 is SYGVKD in the germline V gene. CDR3 loop: CAISGGGGSYNEQFF. In DNA form, the CDR3 reads TGTGCCATCAGTGGGGGGGGGGGCTCCTACAATGAGCAGTTCTTC.

This clonotype was counted ten times or more. The chain joins TRBV3-1 to TRBJ1-3; D is ambiguous. The CDR3 runs to 15 residues. CDR1 and CDR2 (germline): LGHDT, YNNKEL (reference sequence). Trimming stripped 0 bases from V and 0 bases from J, with 6 bases between. The CDR3 loop is CASSQERSSGNTIYF. CDR3 in DNA: TGTGCCAGCAGCCAAGAACGAAGCTCTGGAAACACCATATATTTT.

Ten or more counts support this clonotype. V usage is TRBV6-1 and J usage is TRBJ2-2; D may be TRBD2 (5 bases). V was clipped by 9 bases and J by 8 bases, with 22 bases between them. The length of the CDR3 is 15 residues. The germline CDR1 and CDR2 sequences are MNHNS and SASEGT. CDR3 amino acids: CASKTDSLLWGELFF. In nucleotides, the CDR3 is TGTGCCAGTAAGACGGACTCGTTATTATGGGGGGAGCTGTTTTTT.